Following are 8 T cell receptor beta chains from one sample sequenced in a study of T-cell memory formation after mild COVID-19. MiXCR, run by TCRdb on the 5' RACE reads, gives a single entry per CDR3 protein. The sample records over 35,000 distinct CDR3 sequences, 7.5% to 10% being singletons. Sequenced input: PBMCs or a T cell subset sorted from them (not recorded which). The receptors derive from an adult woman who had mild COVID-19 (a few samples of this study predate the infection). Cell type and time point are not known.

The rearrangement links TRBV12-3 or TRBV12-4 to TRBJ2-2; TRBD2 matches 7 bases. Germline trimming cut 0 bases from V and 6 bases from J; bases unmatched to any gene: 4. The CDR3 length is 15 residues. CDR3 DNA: TGTGCCAGCAGTTTAGCCGGGACTATATCCGGGGAGCTGTTTTTT. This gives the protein CASSLAGTISGELFF.

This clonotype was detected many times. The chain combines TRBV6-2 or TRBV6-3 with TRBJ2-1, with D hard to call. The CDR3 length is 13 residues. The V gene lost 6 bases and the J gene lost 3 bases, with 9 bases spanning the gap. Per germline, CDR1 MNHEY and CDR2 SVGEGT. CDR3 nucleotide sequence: TGTGCCAGCAGGGGGAACGGCTACAATGAGCAGTTCTTC. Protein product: CASRGNGYNEQFF.

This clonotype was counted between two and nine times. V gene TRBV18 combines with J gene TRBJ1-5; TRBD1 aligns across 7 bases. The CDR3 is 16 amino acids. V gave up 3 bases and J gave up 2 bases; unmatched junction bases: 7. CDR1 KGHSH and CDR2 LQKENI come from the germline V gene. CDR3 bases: TGTGCCAGCTCACCGACCGATACAGGGGGCAATCAGCCCCAGCATTTT. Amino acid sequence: CASSPTDTGGNQPQHF.

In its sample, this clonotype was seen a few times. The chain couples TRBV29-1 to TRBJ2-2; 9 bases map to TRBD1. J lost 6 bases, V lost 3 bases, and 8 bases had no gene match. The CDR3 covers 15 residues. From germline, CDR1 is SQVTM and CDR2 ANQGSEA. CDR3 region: CSVEKGQGKAGELFF. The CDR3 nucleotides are TGCAGCGTTGAGAAAGGACAGGGGAAAGCCGGGGAGCTGTTTTTT.

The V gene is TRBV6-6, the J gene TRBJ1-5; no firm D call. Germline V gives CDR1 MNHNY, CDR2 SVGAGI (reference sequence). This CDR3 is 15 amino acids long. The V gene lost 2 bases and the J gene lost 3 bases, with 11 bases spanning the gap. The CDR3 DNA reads TGTGCCAGCAGTTACCCAGACACGGCCAATCAGCCCCAGCATTTT. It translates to CASSYPDTANQPQHF.

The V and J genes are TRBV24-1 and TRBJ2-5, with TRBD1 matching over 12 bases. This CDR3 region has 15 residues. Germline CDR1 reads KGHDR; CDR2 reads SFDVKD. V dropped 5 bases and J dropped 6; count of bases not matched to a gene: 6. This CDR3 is CATSAGTGGTKTQYF. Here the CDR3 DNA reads TGTGCCACCAGTGCCGGGACAGGGGGCACAAAGACCCAGTACTTC.

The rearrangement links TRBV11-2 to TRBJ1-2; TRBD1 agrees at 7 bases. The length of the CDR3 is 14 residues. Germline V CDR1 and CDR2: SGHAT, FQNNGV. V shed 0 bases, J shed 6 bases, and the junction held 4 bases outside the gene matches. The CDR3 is CASSLETGLDGYTF. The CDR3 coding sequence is TGTGCCAGCAGCTTAGAGACAGGGCTCGATGGCTACACCTTC.

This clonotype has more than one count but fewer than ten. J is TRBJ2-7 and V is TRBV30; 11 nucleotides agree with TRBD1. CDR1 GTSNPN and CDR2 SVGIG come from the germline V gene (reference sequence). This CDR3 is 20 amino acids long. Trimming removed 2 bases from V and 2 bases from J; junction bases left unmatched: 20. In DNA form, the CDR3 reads TGTGCCTGGAGTTACTTCTCTCGGGACAGGGGGACTTACCGGACCTACGAGCAGTACTTC. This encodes CAWSYFSRDRGTYRTYEQYF. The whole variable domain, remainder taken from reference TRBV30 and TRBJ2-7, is SQTIHQWPATLVQPVGSPLSLECTVEGTSNPNLYWYRQAAGRGLQLLFYSVGIGQISSEVPQNLSASRPQDRQFILSSKKLLLSDSGFYLCAWSYFSRDRGTYRTYEQYFGPGTRLTVT.